These 20 T cell receptor beta chains were sequenced from one sample in a study of blood T cell repertoires in COVID-19. This table comes from immunoSEQ multiplex PCR, and its TCRdb copy is limited to in-frame clones, with some not included. The sample yields approximately 250,000 clones, over 80% seen once. Sequencing used peripheral blood. These receptors all stem from a woman aged 55-69 years with active or convalescent COVID-19.

The V gene is TRBV18, the J gene TRBJ2-3, with 9 nucleotides matching TRBD2. After removal of 2 bases from V and 3 bases from J, the junction contained 3 bases not matched to a gene. Germline-derived CDR1 and CDR2 are KGHSH and LQKENI. The CDR3 totals 15 residues. CDR3 in amino acids: CASSPSSGTTDTQYF. The CDR3, as DNA: TGTGCCAGCTCACCATCTAGCGGGACAACAGATACGCAGTATTTT.

The V gene is TRBV7-2, the J gene TRBJ1-4; TRBD1 aligns across 10 bases. V was pared by 1 base and J by 7 bases, with 3 bases of the junction left unmatched. The germline V gene has CDR1 SGHTA and CDR2 FQGNSA. The length of the CDR3 is 15 residues. This CDR3 reads CASSLGQGAIEKLFF. The CDR3 DNA is TGTGCCAGCAGCTTAGGACAGGGGGCTATTGAAAAACTGTTTTTT.

This clone has a count of ten or more. The chain carries TRBV5-4 and TRBJ1-1; perhaps TRBD1 as D (6 bases). Germline V gives CDR1 SGHNT, CDR2 YYREEE (reference sequence). This CDR3 region has 16 residues. Trimming removed 0 bases at V and 4 bases at J, with 16 bases between. The CDR3, as DNA: TGTGCCAGCAGCTTGGGGGTGGGGGCTACGGTCACTGAAGCTTTCTTT. Its protein is CASSLGVGATVTEAFF.

This clone was detected only once. The rearrangement links TRBV11-1 to TRBJ2-5; 13 bases map to TRBD2. The trim removed 3 bases at V and 4 bases at J, leaving 5 bases unmatched. The length of the CDR3 is 16 residues. The V gene's germline CDR1 is SGHAT and CDR2 FQDESV (reference sequence). The CDR3 sequence is CASSFRLAGGGETQYF. The DNA of the CDR3 is TGTGCCAGCAGCTTCAGACTAGCGGGGGGAGGAGAGACCCAGTACTTC.

The chain couples TRBV7-8 to TRBJ2-7, with TRBD1 matching over 7 bases. Germline trimming cut 1 base from V and 4 bases from J; bases unmatched to any gene: 7. Germline V gives CDR1 SGHVS, CDR2 FQNEAQ. The CDR3 extends over 15 amino acids. The CDR3 loop is CASSLGTRGLYEQYV. DNA of the CDR3: TGTGCCAGCAGCTTAGGAACCAGGGGGTTATACGAGCAGTACGTC.

The rearrangement uses TRBV10-3 and TRBJ2-5; TRBD2 matches at 7 bases. The CDR3 consists of 13 residues. Germline CDR1 and CDR2: ENHRY and SYGVKD. The V segment lost 7 bases and the J segment 2 bases; nucleotides outside the gene matches: 4. The DNA for the CDR3 is TGTGCCATCAAGGGACTAACTCAAGAGACCCAGTACTTC. It specifies CAIKGLTQETQYF.

The CDR3, as DNA: TGTGCCAGCAGTTGGACAGGGGGCGCGAATACGCAGTATTTT. This translates into CASSWTGGANTQYF. V is TRBV28 and J is TRBJ2-3, with 11 nucleotides matching TRBD1. The CDR3 spans 14 residues. The V segment lost 4 bases and the J segment 7 bases; nucleotides outside the gene matches: 4. Germline V gene sequence: CDR1 MDHEN, CDR2 SYDVKM.

The rearrangement links TRBV28 to TRBJ2-3; TRBD2 matches 8 bases. There are 13 residues in the CDR3. V gave up 8 bases and J gave up 4 bases; unmatched junction bases: 5. CDR1 is MDHEN, CDR2 SYDVKM, per germline. The CDR3 DNA is TGTGCCAGCGGGGGACTAGTCCCAGATACGCAGTATTTT. Residues: CASGGLVPDTQYF.

The V gene is TRBV2, the J gene TRBJ2-2; 11 nucleotides agree with TRBD2. Germline trimming cut 9 bases from V and 6 bases from J; bases unmatched to any gene: 6. The CDR3 contains 14 residues. CDR1 and CDR2 (germline): SNHLY, FYNNEI. The CDR3 spells CASLTSGESGELFF. CDR3 DNA sequence: TGTGCCAGTTTGACTAGCGGGGAATCCGGGGAGCTGTTTTTT.

J is TRBJ2-7 and V is TRBV7-8; unclear D gene. Per the germline V gene, CDR1 is SGHVS and CDR2 is FQNEAQ. The CDR3 contains 14 residues. The CDR3 sequence: CASSNGIRSPGLQV. The CDR3, as DNA: TGTGCCAGCAGCAATGGTATTAGGTCACCTGGTCTACAGGTC.

V gene TRBV12-3 or TRBV12-4 combines with J gene TRBJ2-3, with D perhaps TRBD2 (5 bases). This CDR3 comprises 12 residues. V lost 5 bases and J lost 9, with 12 bases in between. The CDR3 sequence: CASSPTRRTQYF. Here the CDR3 DNA reads TGTGCCAGCAGTCCTACTAGGAGGACGCAGTATTTT.

This clone was detected only once. The rearrangement joins TRBV29-1 to TRBJ2-5; 7 bases are a match to TRBD2. CDR3 length equals 14 residues. The trim removed 2 bases at V and 9 bases at J, leaving 12 bases unmatched. CDR1 and CDR2 (germline): SQVTM, ANQGSEA. The chain's CDR3 is CSVEKILAGEAQYF. The CDR3 DNA reads TGCAGCGTTGAAAAGATCCTCGCGGGGGAGGCCCAGTACTTC.

This chain uses TRBV5-1 with TRBJ2-7; 8 nucleotides match TRBD1. This CDR3 is built from 15 residues. Unmatched junction bases numbered 6, after V lost 2 bases and J lost 2 bases. The germline V gene encodes CDR1 SGHRS and CDR2 YFSETQ. The DNA for the CDR3 is TGCGCCAGCAGCTTATGGACAGGGACGACCTACGAGCAGTACGTC. It encodes CASSLWTGTTYEQYV.

The chain combines TRBV19 with TRBJ2-3; the D gene is possibly TRBD2 (7 bases). Deletions cut 9 bases from V and 4 bases from J, with 14 bases between. This CDR3 comprises 13 residues. Germline CDR1 is LNHDA and CDR2 is SQIVND (reference sequence). The CDR3 DNA is TGTGCCAGCGCGGGGGCGGGAGCAGATACGCAGTATTTT. Its translation is CASAGAGADTQYF.

The CDR3 coding sequence is TGTGCCAGTAGTATAGGTCGACAGGGGGCAGGACAGCCCCAGCATTTT. Amino acid sequence: CASSIGRQGAGQPQHF. This chain connects TRBV19 to TRBJ1-5, with 10 bases matching TRBD1. The CDR3 contains 16 residues. Germline V gives CDR1 LNHDA, CDR2 SQIVND (reference sequence). V was clipped by 1 base and J by 7 bases; unmatched bases: 7.

The chain uses TRBV27 and TRBJ1-2, with TRBD1 matching 10 bases. The CDR3 is 16 amino acids. Per the germline V gene, CDR1 is MNHEY and CDR2 is SMNVEV (reference sequence). V dropped 3 bases and J dropped 7; count of bases not matched to a gene: 11. As DNA, the CDR3 is TGTGCCAGCAGTTTGACAGCGGGACAGGGGCGAGGTGGCTACACCTTC. Protein sequence: CASSLTAGQGRGGYTF.

CDR3 sequence reads: CVSRTGAYEQYV. CDR3 nucleotides: TGTGTTTCGAGGACAGGGGCCTACGAGCAGTACGTC. This chain connects TRBV2 to TRBJ2-7, with 9 positions matching TRBD1. Germline CDR1 and CDR2: SNHLY and FYNNEI. The CDR3 totals 12 residues.

The V call is TRBV7-9, the J call TRBJ2-1, with D unclear. The CDR3 is 15 residues long. Germline CDR1 reads SEHNR; CDR2 reads FQNEAQ (reference sequence). V dropped 5 bases and J dropped 0 bases, with 11 bases sitting between them. The chain's CDR3 is CASSKGGSSYNEQFF. DNA for the CDR3: TGTGCCAGCAGCAAAGGCGGCAGCTCCTACAATGAGCAGTTCTTC.

This sequence joins TRBV5-6 and TRBJ1-1; 7 bases match TRBD1. CDR3 length: 15 amino acids. The trim removed 5 bases at V and 1 base at J, leaving 8 bases unmatched. Germline V lookup: CDR1 SGHDT, CDR2 YYEEEE. CDR3 in amino acids: CASREGGQQNTEAFF. CDR3 in DNA: TGTGCCAGCAGAGAAGGGGGACAGCAGAACACTGAAGCTTTCTTT.

The rearrangement uses TRBV11-3 and TRBJ1-6; tentatively, D is TRBD1 (5 bases). The CDR3 runs to 14 residues. In germline, CDR1 is SGHNT, CDR2 YENEEA. The V end lost 6 bases, the J end lost 4 bases, and 10 bases lay between the germline ends. The CDR3 DNA is TGTGCCAGCAGTCCGCCAGGGTATAATTCACCCCTCCACTTT. This gives the protein CASSPPGYNSPLHF. Drawing the rest from reference TRBV11-3 and TRBJ1-6, the complete variable domain is EAGVVQSPRYKIIEKKQPVAFWCNPISGHNTLYWYLQNLGQGPELLIRYENEEAVDDSQLPKDRFSAERLKGVDSTLKIQPAELGDSAVYLCASSPPGYNSPLHFGNGTRLTVT.